A single sample is the source of the 28 T cell receptor beta chains below, sequenced in a study of early T cells in non-severe SARS-CoV-2 infection. TCRdb itself ran the 5' RACE reads through MiXCR, one entry per CDR3 protein. The sample contains fewer than 120,000 distinct CDR3 sequences, 10% to 15% of which appear only once. The source material was whole blood, sampled at baseline. The receptor set was obtained from an adult who was a healthcare worker with PCR-confirmed SARS-CoV-2 infection or an uninfected control (not recorded which).

This clonotype was counted a few times. This chain joins TRBV12-3 or TRBV12-4 and TRBJ1-5, with 7 bases aligning to TRBD1. The CDR3 contains 14 residues. Trimming cost V 5 bases and J 3 bases; bases outside gene matches: 4. The CDR3 protein is CASSIQGNNQPQHF. CDR3 bases: TGTGCCAGCAGTATACAGGGGAACAATCAGCCCCAGCATTTT.

V and J are TRBV28 and TRBJ2-7; no definite D call. The CDR3 length is 12 residues. Trimming removed 2 bases from V and 7 bases from J, with 9 bases in between. CDR1 and CDR2 (germline): MDHEN, SYDVKM. CDR3 sequence: CASSLVSREQYF. Written as DNA, the CDR3 is TGTGCCAGCAGTTTAGTCTCTAGGGAGCAGTACTTC.

This clonotype appeared a few times. The chain employs TRBV7-2 and TRBJ2-5; D is uncertain. The V end lost 1 base, the J end lost 5 bases, and 8 bases lay between the germline ends. The CDR3 runs to 13 residues. The germline V gene has CDR1 SGHTA and CDR2 FQGNSA. The CDR3 bases are TGTGCCAGCAGCTTAGGGGGTACTGAGACCCAGTACTTC. This codes for CASSLGGTETQYF. The whole variable domain, filled in from reference TRBV7-2 and TRBJ2-5, reads GAGVSQSPSNKVTEKGKDVELRCDPISGHTALYWYRQSLGQGLEFLIYFQGNSAPDKSGLPSDRFSAERTGGSVSTLTIQRTQQEDSAVYLCASSLGGTETQYFGPGTRLLVL.

The chain couples TRBV27 to TRBJ2-4; no definite D call. Germline values: CDR1 MNHEY, CDR2 SMNVEV (reference sequence). This CDR3 has 15 amino acids. With 3 bases removed from V and 1 base from J, the gap between germline ends came to 10 bases. The CDR3 spells CASSFIPPAKNIQYF. The CDR3 DNA follows: TGTGCCAGCAGTTTCATCCCGCCGGCCAAAAACATTCAGTACTTC.

This chain links TRBV9 with TRBJ2-7; D not resolved. V was clipped by 0 bases and J by 0 bases, with 7 bases between them. The length of the CDR3 is 14 residues. CDR1 is SGDLS, CDR2 YYNGEE, per germline. The CDR3 DNA sequence: TGTGCCAGCAGCGTAGTCCCAAGCTCCTACGAGCAGTACTTC. This translates into CASSVVPSSYEQYF.

This clonotype was seen only a few times. The chain couples TRBV14 to TRBJ2-1; 12 bases are a match to TRBD2. The CDR3 runs to 16 residues. Per the germline V gene, CDR1 is SGHDN and CDR2 is FVKESK. The junction had 6 bases not matched to a gene; V was cut back by 0 bases and J by 9 bases. CDR3 in amino acids: CASSQDVLAGGVEQFF. CDR3 nucleotide sequence: TGTGCCAGCAGCCAAGATGTCCTAGCGGGAGGGGTTGAGCAGTTCTTC.

This clonotype was seen a few times. The V and J genes are TRBV2 and TRBJ2-7; no clear D. Deletions cut 4 bases from V and 1 base from J, with 8 bases between. This CDR3 has 13 residues. Germline assignment: CDR1 SNHLY and CDR2 FYNNEI. CDR3 sequence: CASSVGRSYEQYF. The CDR3 nucleotides read TGTGCCAGCAGTGTAGGGCGGTCCTACGAGCAGTACTTC.

This clonotype showed up many times. V and J are TRBV4-2 and TRBJ1-5; D remains ambiguous. The V and J ends lost 0 bases and 3 bases respectively, with 3 bases between them. The length of the CDR3 is 13 residues. From germline, CDR1 is LGHNA and CDR2 YNFKEQ. The CDR3 spells CASSQEYNQPQHF. Written as DNA, the CDR3 is TGTGCCAGCAGCCAAGAATACAATCAGCCCCAGCATTTT.

The rearrangement uses TRBV5-1 and TRBJ1-6; TRBD1 matches 10 bases. Germline trimming cut 3 bases from V and 8 bases from J; bases unmatched to any gene: 8. The CDR3 extends over 16 amino acids. From germline, CDR1 is SGHRS and CDR2 YFSETQ. CDR3 nucleotides: TGCGCCAGCAGCTATCTCACCGGGACAGGGGATTCACCCCTCCACTTT. This encodes CASSYLTGTGDSPLHF.

This clonotype was seen many times. J is TRBJ2-3 and V is TRBV12-3 or TRBV12-4; 8 nucleotides line up with TRBD2. CDR3 length: 13 amino acids. Losses at the gene ends were 10 bases for V and 2 bases for J; bases not matched to a gene: 5. In nucleotides, the CDR3 is TGTGCCATTGGCGGGGGGCCCACAGATACGCAGTATTTT. The encoded protein is CAIGGGPTDTQYF.

The chain has TRBV3-1 and TRBJ1-6, with D uncertain. Germline V gene sequence: CDR1 LGHDT, CDR2 YNNKEL (reference sequence). The V and J ends lost 1 base and 5 bases respectively, with 9 bases between them. The CDR3 contains 15 residues. The CDR3 region is CASSQAGNHNSPLHF. CDR3 coding DNA: TGTGCCAGCAGCCAAGCGGGAAACCATAATTCACCCCTCCACTTT.

The chain recombines TRBV5-4 with TRBJ2-7; 9 positions match TRBD1. Losses at the gene ends were 1 base for V and 2 bases for J; bases not matched to a gene: 4. The CDR3 length is 15 residues. Looked up from germline, CDR1 is SGHNT and CDR2 is YYREEE (reference sequence). The CDR3 DNA reads TGTGCCAGCAGCTTGACAGGGGGCCGACCCTACGAGCAGTACTTC. It codes for CASSLTGGRPYEQYF.

The chain has TRBV7-2 and TRBJ1-4, with D possibly TRBD1 on 5 matching bases. The CDR3 is 14 amino acids. The V end lost 4 bases, the J end lost 2 bases, and 8 bases lay between the germline ends. The V gene's germline CDR1 is SGHTA and CDR2 FQGNSA. CDR3 amino acids: CASSSDMTNEKLFF. As DNA, the CDR3 is TGTGCCAGCAGCTCGGACATGACTAATGAAAAACTGTTTTTT.

This clonotype has ten or more counts. J is TRBJ2-2 and V is TRBV2, with TRBD2 matching over 12 bases. In germline, CDR1 is SNHLY, CDR2 FYNNEI. V lost 5 bases to trimming and J lost 3 bases; unmatched junction nucleotides: 4. This CDR3 comprises 16 residues. CDR3 sequence reads: CASSTRTSGDTGELFF. The CDR3 region has the DNA TGTGCCAGCAGTACTCGGACTAGCGGGGACACCGGGGAGCTGTTTTTT.

The chain is built from TRBV27 and TRBJ1-4; no firm D call. The V end lost 5 bases, the J end lost 7 bases, and 11 bases lay between the germline ends. This CDR3 is built from 13 residues. The V gene's germline CDR1 is MNHEY and CDR2 SMNVEV (reference sequence). The CDR3 loop reads CASSSGVTEKLFF. For the CDR3, the DNA is TGTGCCAGCAGTAGCGGGGTAACTGAAAAACTGTTTTTT.

This clonotype was observed once. This chain joins TRBV7-2 and TRBJ2-5, with D unclear. This CDR3 has 14 amino acids. Looked up from germline, CDR1 is SGHTA and CDR2 is FQGNSA. V shed 2 bases and J shed 3 bases, with 10 bases lying between them. CDR3 coding DNA: TGTGCCAGCAGCTTACAGCCCACCGAAGAGACCCAGTACTTC. This codes for CASSLQPTEETQYF.

This clonotype was found many times. The rearrangement joins TRBV7-8 to TRBJ2-1; 8 bases fit TRBD2. Germline V lookup: CDR1 SGHVS, CDR2 FQNEAQ. This CDR3 comprises 17 residues. V dropped 5 bases and J dropped 2; count of bases not matched to a gene: 11. The CDR3 is CASSAPAAGGAYNEQFF. In DNA, the CDR3 is TGTGCCAGCAGCGCCCCGGCCGCGGGGGGTGCCTACAATGAGCAGTTCTTC. The full variable domain, its missing parts supplied by reference TRBV7-8 and TRBJ2-1, is GAGVSQSPRYKVAKRGQDVALRCDPISGHVSLFWYQQALGQGPEFLTYFQNEAQLDKSGLPSDRFFAERPEGSVSTLKIQRTQQEDSAVYLCASSAPAAGGAYNEQFFGPGTRLTVL.

This clonotype was detected ten times or more. V is TRBV18 and J is TRBJ1-5; D perhaps matches TRBD1 (6 bases). This CDR3 has 14 residues. Between the trimmed V and J ends, which lost 6 bases and 7 bases, there was a span of 16 bases. The germline gives CDR1 KGHSH, CDR2 LQKENI. In DNA, the CDR3 is TGTGCCAGCTCCCTCAACACAGGGAGCCAGCCCCAGCATTTT. It codes for CASSLNTGSQPQHF.

In this sample, this clonotype turned up a few times. V gene TRBV5-1 combines with J gene TRBJ2-3; D perhaps matches TRBD2 (5 bases). With 3 bases removed from V and 12 bases from J, the gap between germline ends came to 14 bases. Germline CDR1 and CDR2: SGHRS and YFSETQ. This CDR3 is 12 amino acids long. CDR3: CASSWYTADQYF. The CDR3 nucleotides read TGCGCCAGCAGCTGGTATACAGCGGATCAGTATTTT.

This clonotype has a handful of counts. The genes are TRBV7-6 and TRBJ1-4, with TRBD1 identical over 7 bases. Germline assignment: CDR1 SGHVS and CDR2 FNYEAQ. J lost 8 bases, V lost 0 bases, and 18 bases had no gene match. The CDR3 spans 19 residues. CDR3 sequence reads: CASSLALQGNFVNKEKLFF. The DNA for the CDR3 is TGTGCCAGCAGCTTAGCGCTACAGGGGAATTTTGTTAATAAAGAAAAACTGTTTTTT.

This clonotype was counted ten times or more. The CDR3 DNA reads TGTGCCAGCAGCTTAGGGCTAGCGGGGTACGAGCAGTACTTC. It yields the protein CASSLGLAGYEQYF. The chain has TRBV7-2 and TRBJ2-7; 9 bases agree with TRBD2. The V segment lost 1 base and the J segment 4 bases; nucleotides outside the gene matches: 2. The germline CDR1 and CDR2 sequences are SGHTA and FQGNSA. CDR3 size: 14 residues.

This clonotype came up many times. V is TRBV11-2 and J is TRBJ1-1, with a weak D call TRBD1 (6 bases). Germline assignment: CDR1 SGHAT and CDR2 FQNNGV. Trimming left V 6 bases short and J 4 bases short, with 15 bases between. The CDR3 has 14 residues. The chain's CDR3 is CASRSDLRGTEAFF. The CDR3, as DNA: TGTGCCAGCAGATCGGACCTCAGGGGCACTGAAGCTTTCTTT.

This clonotype was counted at least ten times. This rearrangement joins TRBV5-1 to TRBJ2-3; D call uncertain. V was clipped by 0 bases and J by 5 bases, with 4 bases between them. The CDR3 is 12 amino acids. Germline CDR1 reads SGHRS; CDR2 reads YFSETQ. This CDR3 is CASSLVGDTQYF. CDR3 coding DNA: TGCGCCAGCAGCTTGGTCGGAGATACGCAGTATTTT.

J is TRBJ2-7 and V is TRBV7-6; 8 nucleotides match TRBD2. V was clipped by 1 base and J by 4 bases; unmatched bases: 6. The CDR3 length is 15 residues. The germline gives CDR1 SGHVS, CDR2 FNYEAQ. The CDR3 DNA reads TGTGCCAGCAGCTTAGGGACTAGCAGCCGTTACGAGCAGTACTTC. It yields the protein CASSLGTSSRYEQYF.

In this sample, this clonotype turned up many times. This chain uses TRBV12-3 or TRBV12-4 with TRBJ1-5, with no clear D. V was pared by 3 bases and J by 2 bases, with 11 bases between. The length of the CDR3 is 15 residues. The CDR3 sequence is CASSFYGNRNQPQHF. The CDR3 nucleotides are TGTGCCAGCAGTTTTTACGGGAACCGCAATCAGCCCCAGCATTTT.

This clonotype was recorded at least ten times. V is TRBV5-1 and J is TRBJ2-1; D is unresolved. V lost 2 bases and J lost 0, with 9 bases in between. The CDR3 sequence is 15 residues long. From germline, CDR1 is SGHRS and CDR2 YFSETQ. The CDR3 DNA reads as TGCGCCAGCAGCTTTGTCCTGGGCTCCTACAATGAGCAGTTCTTC. It translates to CASSFVLGSYNEQFF.

The genes are TRBV6-1 and TRBJ2-7; 7 bases agree with TRBD1. Losses at the gene ends were 4 bases for V and 2 bases for J; bases not matched to a gene: 8. The V gene's germline CDR1 is MNHNS and CDR2 SASEGT. The CDR3 loop spans 15 amino acids. CDR3 sequence reads: CASSGQGILTYEQYF. The CDR3 DNA is TGTGCCAGCAGTGGACAGGGTATCCTTACCTACGAGCAGTACTTC.

This chain joins TRBV7-7 and TRBJ2-5; D assignment may be TRBD1 or TRBD2 (6 bases each). V lost 5 bases, J lost 8 bases, and 15 bases lay in between. The CDR3 is 13 amino acids. Per germline, CDR1 SSHAT and CDR2 FNYEAQ (reference sequence). The CDR3 DNA reads as TGTGCCAGCAGCCTGGAGGGACAACATACCCAGTACTTC. Its protein product is CASSLEGQHTQYF.